Listed here are 29 T cell receptor beta chains from one sample, sequenced in a study of human T cells and chemical hapten exposure. Time point defined: patch test 1, 2 weeks after DPC sensitization. Treatment of the sample: therapeutic diphenylcyclopropenone sensitization with weekly scalp DPC. TCRdb ran MiXCR on the RACE reads and lists one entry per CDR3 protein. The data show about 360,000 distinct CDR3 sequences, around 7% seen once. Material: whole blood, obtained in connection with sensitization to the hapten diphenylcyclopropenone (DPC). These receptors came from a young woman with alopecia areata. Some clones in this sample may be carry-over from other donors' samples.

The gene calls are TRBV5-1 and TRBJ2-5, with D unresolved. The V gene lost 4 bases and the J gene lost 3 bases, with 7 bases spanning the gap. Germline CDR1 and CDR2: SGHRS and YFSETQ. This CDR3 has 12 residues. The chain's CDR3 is CASSVLKETQYF. The CDR3 nucleotides read TGCGCCAGCAGCGTTCTTAAAGAGACCCAGTACTTC. Filled out from reference TRBV5-1 and TRBJ2-5, the complete variable domain reads KAGVTQTPRYLIKTRGQQVTLSCSPISGHRSVSWYQQTPGQGLQFLFEYFSETQRNKGNFPGRFSGRQFSNSRSEMNVSTLELGDSALYLCASSVLKETQYFGPGTRLLVL.

This clonotype was counted a few times. V and J are TRBV7-9 and TRBJ1-2; weak D call: TRBD1 (5 bases). V lost 4 bases and J 8 bases, leaving 11 bases between the germline ends. Germline V gene lookup returns CDR1 SEHNR and CDR2 FQNEAQ (reference sequence). The CDR3 has 12 residues. CDR3 nucleotide sequence: TGTGCCAGCAGCTCGCAGGGCGGAGGCTACACCTTC. It is translated as CASSSQGGGYTF.

The chain is built from TRBV5-1 and TRBJ2-3, with D maybe TRBD2 (5 bases). V lost 3 bases and J 4 bases, leaving 18 bases between the germline ends. CDR1 and CDR2 from the germline V gene are SGHRS and YFSETQ. The CDR3 spans 16 residues. In DNA form, the CDR3 reads TGCGCCAGCAGCTCTCGGGGATTCGGAGGATCAGATACGCAGTATTTT. Encoded protein: CASSSRGFGGSDTQYF. The whole variable domain, remainder taken from reference TRBV5-1 and TRBJ2-3, is KAGVTQTPRYLIKTRGQQVTLSCSPISGHRSVSWYQQTPGQGLQFLFEYFSETQRNKGNFPGRFSGRQFSNSRSEMNVSTLELGDSALYLCASSSRGFGGSDTQYFGPGTRLTVL.

Concerning this clonotype: Mismatch with germline at one junction end may stem from a read error. The chain links TRBV11-1 to TRBJ2-6, with TRBD1 matching 8 bases. CDR3 length: 17 amino acids. From germline, CDR1 is SGHAT and CDR2 FQDESV (reference sequence). CDR3 sequence reads: CASSLDRVESEANVLTF. The CDR3 bases are TGTGCCAGCAGCTTGGACAGGGTTGAATCTGAGGCCAACGTCCTGACTTTC.

This clonotype was detected many times. The rearrangement links TRBV9 to TRBJ2-7, with 9 bases matching TRBD1. From germline, CDR1 is SGDLS and CDR2 YYNGEE. The CDR3 is 17 residues long. The ends lost 0 bases at V and 4 bases at J; junction bases unmatched: 11. CDR3 DNA: TGTGCCAGCAGCGTAGACCCGGGACAGGGTTCTCTGTACGAGCAGTACTTC. It is translated as CASSVDPGQGSLYEQYF.

The chain links TRBV7-6 to TRBJ2-1; the D gene is possibly TRBD2 (5 bases). The V end was cut by 4 bases, the J end by 0 bases, with 19 bases between. The CDR3 is 18 amino acids. Per the germline V gene, CDR1 is SGHVS and CDR2 is FNYEAQ. Here the CDR3 DNA reads TGTGCCAGCAGCTCCCCGCGCGGGCGGTTTAGCTCCTACAATGAGCAGTTCTTC. Its translation: CASSSPRGRFSSYNEQFF.

This clonotype was found a few times. V is TRBV20-1 and J is TRBJ1-1; possible D gene TRBD1, 5 bases. There are 13 residues in the CDR3. Germline assignment: CDR1 DFQATT and CDR2 SNEGSKA (reference sequence). The V end was cut by 1 base, the J end by 11 bases, with 17 bases between. Written as DNA, the CDR3 is TGCAGTGCTAGAGGAGAATTGGACACGAATGCTTTCTTT. Residues: CSARGELDTNAFF.

This clonotype has more than one count but fewer than ten. This chain uses TRBV24-1 with TRBJ1-1; TRBD1 aligns across 11 bases. Looked up from germline, CDR1 is KGHDR and CDR2 is SFDVKD. The CDR3 has 17 residues. Losses at the gene ends were 4 bases for V and 1 base for J; bases not matched to a gene: 7. The CDR3 DNA sequence: TGTGCCACCAGTGACACCGGGACAGGGGGATCGAACACTGAAGCTTTCTTT. It is translated as CATSDTGTGGSNTEAFF.

In this sample, this clonotype turned up many times. The CDR3 loop is CASSLRERRQAFF. The CDR3 DNA reads TGTGCCAGCAGTTTAAGGGAACGTCGACAAGCTTTCTTT. The chain couples TRBV12-3 or TRBV12-4 to TRBJ1-1; D remains unclear. Trimming pared 2 bases from V and 9 bases from J, leaving 13 bases between. CDR3 size: 13 residues.

This sequence joins TRBV19 and TRBJ1-1; no firm D call. This CDR3 spans 14 amino acids. Germline CDR1 and CDR2: LNHDA and SQIVND (reference sequence). The V gene lost 7 bases and the J gene lost 1 base, with 13 bases spanning the gap. This CDR3 reads CASTVEGGNTEAFF. In DNA form, the CDR3 reads TGTGCCAGTACTGTGGAGGGCGGGAACACTGAAGCTTTCTTT. Filled out from reference TRBV19 and TRBJ1-1, the complete variable domain reads DGGITQSPKYLFRKEGQNVTLSCEQNLNHDAMYWYRQDPGQGLRLIYYSQIVNDFQKGDIAEGYSVSREKKESFPLTVTSAQKNPTAFYLCASTVEGGNTEAFFGQGTRLTVV.

This clonotype was detected ten times or more. The chain joins TRBV6-2 or TRBV6-3 to TRBJ2-3; 13 nucleotides match TRBD2. Germline loops: CDR1 MNHEY, CDR2 SVGEGT. This CDR3 spans 17 amino acids. Trimming took 2 bases from V and 0 from J; bases not matched to a gene: 2. CDR3 in amino acids: CASSYGTSGESTDTQYF. The DNA of the CDR3 is TGTGCCAGCAGTTACGGGACTAGCGGGGAGAGCACAGATACGCAGTATTTT.

This clonotype occurred a few times. The V gene is TRBV6-5, the J gene TRBJ1-1; D gene uncertain. Trimming took 4 bases from V and 1 from J, leaving 13 bases between them. Germline CDR1 MNHEY, CDR2 SVGAGI. The CDR3 is 15 residues long. The CDR3 DNA sequence: TGTGCCAGCAGTTGGGCCGTCGACGAGAACACTGAAGCTTTCTTT. Its protein product is CASSWAVDENTEAFF.

This chain connects TRBV7-2 to TRBJ2-5; D remains unclear. V was pared by 2 bases and J by 2 bases, with 9 bases between. Germline lookup yields CDR1 SGHTA and CDR2 FQGNSA. This CDR3 region has 14 residues. The CDR3 loop is CASSLWASQETQYF. CDR3 nucleotide sequence: TGTGCCAGCAGCTTATGGGCTAGTCAAGAGACCCAGTACTTC.

The genes are TRBV7-3 and TRBJ1-1; 8 positions match TRBD1. The CDR3 has 16 residues. V trimming: 3 bases; J trimming: 4 bases; junction bases outside the gene matches: 10. Germline values: CDR1 SGHTA, CDR2 FQGTGA. The CDR3 loop reads CASSFNSRGPGTEAFF. The CDR3 DNA sequence: TGTGCCAGCAGCTTCAACTCCAGGGGGCCGGGCACTGAAGCTTTCTTT.

The chain links TRBV10-3 to TRBJ1-2, with no clear D. Germline CDR1 and CDR2: ENHRY and SYGVKD. The CDR3 totals 11 residues. Trimming removed 7 bases at V and 5 bases at J, with 8 bases between. The CDR3 DNA reads as TGTGCCATCATGACGGTGTATGGCTACACCTTC. It yields the protein CAIMTVYGYTF.

Only a few counts were recorded for this clonotype. The CDR3 bases are TGTGCCAGCAGTTTGAGCAGTTCCGAACTGCGTGAGCAGTACTTC. Amino acids: CASSLSSSELREQYF. V usage is TRBV27 and J usage is TRBJ2-7; D ambiguous. The CDR3 contains 15 residues. Looked up from germline, CDR1 is MNHEY and CDR2 is SMNVEV (reference sequence). Trimming shortened V by 3 bases and J by 7 bases, and 19 bases separated the two germline ends.

This clonotype has just a few counts. The chain joins TRBV4-3 to TRBJ1-5; 8 bases match TRBD1. CDR3 length equals 15 residues. Germline CDR1 reads LGHNA; CDR2 reads YSLEER. The J segment lost 5 bases and the V segment lost 0 bases, leaving 3 bases of the junction unmatched. The CDR3 protein is CASSQDATGDQPQHF. In DNA form, the CDR3 reads TGCGCCAGCAGCCAAGATGCGACAGGGGATCAGCCCCAGCATTTT.

This clonotype was seen repeatedly, ten times or more. This rearrangement joins TRBV11-2 to TRBJ2-5; tentative D call: TRBD1 (5 bases). Germline CDR1 and CDR2: SGHAT and FQNNGV. This CDR3 comprises 14 residues. The ends were cut back, 4 bases at V and 1 base at J, with 10 bases in the middle. In nucleotides, the CDR3 is TGTGCCAGCAGCTCCGGACATCGCCAAGAGACCCAGTACTTC. It encodes CASSSGHRQETQYF.

This clonotype showed up just a few times. The J gene is TRBJ1-1, the V gene TRBV18, with 9 positions matching TRBD1. CDR3 length: 15 amino acids. In germline, CDR1 is KGHSH, CDR2 LQKENI. V dropped 6 bases and J dropped 6; count of bases not matched to a gene: 11. CDR3: CASSLRTGATPEAFF. The CDR3, as DNA: TGTGCCAGCTCCCTTCGGACAGGGGCGACCCCTGAAGCTTTCTTT.

This clonotype has at least ten counts. V usage is TRBV20-1 and J usage is TRBJ1-1; D ambiguous. V dropped 5 bases and J dropped 0 bases, with 4 bases sitting between them. Germline V CDR1 and CDR2: DFQATT, SNEGSKA (reference sequence). This CDR3 has 11 amino acids. The CDR3 DNA reads as TGCAGTGCTCCAATGAACACTGAAGCTTTCTTT. Its protein product is CSAPMNTEAFF.

The rearrangement joins TRBV7-2 to TRBJ1-1; D gene unclear. Trimming pared 5 bases from V and 3 bases from J, leaving 7 bases between. The CDR3 runs 12 residues. Germline assignment: CDR1 SGHTA and CDR2 FQGNSA. In nucleotides, the CDR3 is TGTGCCAGCAGCCTACCCCACACTGAAGCTTTCTTT. Translated: CASSLPHTEAFF.

V and J are TRBV5-1 and TRBJ2-3; a weak D match, TRBD2 (7 bases). The CDR3 consists of 15 residues. Trimming removed 5 bases at V and 3 bases at J, with 16 bases between. Germline CDR1 reads SGHRS; CDR2 reads YFSETQ. CDR3 in amino acids: CASSLTGGLTDTQYF. CDR3 DNA sequence: TGCGCCAGCAGTTTAACCGGGGGGCTGACAGATACGCAGTATTTT.

The table lists this clonotype with many counts. The rearrangement uses TRBV7-2 and TRBJ1-2; perhaps TRBD1 as D (5 bases). Germline values: CDR1 SGHTA, CDR2 FQGNSA. The CDR3 loop spans 14 amino acids. Trimming shortened V by 0 bases and J by 2 bases, and 7 bases separated the two germline ends. The chain's CDR3 is CASSLAGTNYGYTF. CDR3 bases: TGTGCCAGCAGCTTAGCAGGGACCAACTATGGCTACACCTTC.

This clonotype showed up many times. The rearrangement joins TRBV21-1 to TRBJ2-3; the D call of TRBD1 is as the table states it, not checked on the DNA. TRBV21-1 is assigned pseudogene status. CDR3 length equals 17 residues. CDR3 sequence (DNA): TGTGCCAGCAGCAAAGAATTAGACAGGGATCGCACAGATACGCAGTATTTT. Residues: CASSKELDRDRTDTQYF.

The gene calls are TRBV6-2 or TRBV6-3 and TRBJ1-5, with no clear D. CDR1 is MNHEY and CDR2 is SVGEGT in the germline V gene. The germline V and J ends were trimmed by 2 bases and 2 bases, with 16 bases remaining between them. There are 17 residues in the CDR3. The CDR3 nucleotides read TGTGCCAGCAGTTACCTCCTTTTGATGCGAGGCAATCAGCCCCAGCATTTT. This sequence encodes CASSYLLLMRGNQPQHF.

There are a few counts of this clonotype. The rearrangement links TRBV6-1 to TRBJ2-3; possibly TRBD2 for D (7 bases). CDR3 length: 16 amino acids. Trimming removed 1 base from V and 5 bases from J, with 16 bases in between. Germline lookup yields CDR1 MNHNS and CDR2 SASEGT. CDR3 sequence reads: CASSEGAGAALDTQYF. In DNA form, the CDR3 reads TGTGCCAGCAGTGAAGGTGCGGGGGCTGCTCTAGATACGCAGTATTTT.

This clonotype came up many times. The genes are TRBV9 and TRBJ2-1; D possibly corresponds to TRBD2 (6 bases). Trimming pared 4 bases from V and 9 bases from J, leaving 14 bases between. The CDR3 is made up of 13 amino acids. CDR1 and CDR2 from the germline V gene are SGDLS and YYNGEE. CDR3 nucleotides: TGTGCCAGCAGCTTCCAGGACGGGGGTGAGCAGTTCTTC. This encodes CASSFQDGGEQFF.

This clonotype turned up a few times. The V gene is TRBV9, the J gene TRBJ2-3; D gene unclear. The ends were cut back, 0 bases at V and 6 bases at J, with 11 bases in the middle. CDR3 length: 14 amino acids. The germline gives CDR1 SGDLS, CDR2 YYNGEE. This chain's CDR3 is CASSVGPPRDTQYF. CDR3 bases: TGTGCCAGCAGCGTAGGTCCTCCTCGGGATACGCAGTATTTT.

This clonotype showed up just a few times. The rearrangement links TRBV7-2 to TRBJ2-7; D perhaps matches TRBD1 (5 bases). The germline V gene has CDR1 SGHTA and CDR2 FQGNSA. The CDR3 has 15 residues. The V gene lost 0 bases and the J gene lost 6 bases, with 15 bases spanning the gap. The DNA for the CDR3 is TGTGCCAGCAGCTTAGCCTCGCTGCAGGGCGGCGAGCAGTACTTC. Translated: CASSLASLQGGEQYF.